The TCR beta chain under discussion was sequenced for a study of blood T cell repertoires in COVID-19. At the level of the study: Samples of COVID-19 (acute and convalescent) were obtained from the United States, Italy and Spain. In each case, the material was cDNA or gDNA derived from T cells, B-cell-depleted T cells, or PBMCs.

Original data processing: Researchers report that nucleated cell counts were estimated from reference gene primer amplification. Sequenced by immunoSEQ multiplex PCR; TCRdb stores in-frame clones only, minus some. V and J calls plus clone size are reproduced from that table; the DNA served to infer D and trimming. Found here are 90,000 to 100,000 clones, approximately 79% of them singletons; the top ten hold roughly a tenth. V was cut by 7 bases and J by 2 bases, with 9 bases left in between. This CDR3 comprises 12 residues. Germline values: CDR1 MNHEY, CDR2 SVGAGI. The chain has TRBV6-5 and TRBJ2-7; the D is unclear. Input material: peripheral blood. The receptor was isolated from a man aged 65 to 85 with active or convalescent COVID-19. CDR3 in amino acids: CASKGGTYEQYF. CDR3 DNA: TGTGCCAGCAAAGGCGGAACCTACGAGCAGTACTTC.